This T cell receptor beta chain was observed in a study of T-cell memory formation after mild COVID-19. The overall study: In these data, TCR clusters were largely donor specific. Study-wide points: Cross-reactive memory apparently joined, as some responding clones appeared in pre-infection memory. Confirmation of SARS-CoV-2 specificity was lacking for second-wave clones peaking day 37.

Barcoded TCR alpha and TCR beta cDNA libraries with UMIs came from 5'RACE using constant-segment primers. TCRdb re-called the 5' RACE reads with MiXCR, one entry per CDR3 protein. The sample carries about 270,000 distinct CDR3 sequences, less than 20% recorded once. Worth noting for this clonotype: Its antigen is not known.

The ends lost 5 bases at V and 0 bases at J; junction bases unmatched: 4. This CDR3 has 15 amino acids. This sequence was found in an adult woman who had mild COVID-19 (a few samples of this study predate the infection). Cell type and time point are not known. The rearrangement joins TRBV12-3 or TRBV12-4 to TRBJ2-3, with 8 nucleotides matching TRBD1. Sequenced: PBMCs or a T cell subset sorted from them (not recorded which). The CDR3 DNA reads TGTGCCAGCAGTCGACAGGGGCTTAGCACAGATACGCAGTATTTT. It is translated as CASSRQGLSTDTQYF.